This is a list of T cell receptor beta chains from one sample in a study of T cells in Graves' hyperthyroidism and ophthalmopathy. MiXCR was run by TCRdb on the multiplex PCR reads, yielding one entry per CDR3 protein. The data hold about 210,000 distinct CDR3 sequences, with about 15% observed a single time. Sequences were obtained from blood. The source of these receptors is a man aged 45 to 65 with Graves' hyperthyroidism. Both conserved end residues are part of each CDR3. A D gene is named only where the DNA matches it firmly. Some rows mark clone size as missing; the rest say once, few, many or name a class of expanded clone.

d_call cdr3_length j_call v_call clone_size cdr3_aa cdr3_nt
NA 19 TRBJ1-1 TRBV7-9 NA CASSLRLTSHEGWNAEAFF TGTGCCAGCAGCTTAAGATTGACAAGCCACGAGGGCTGGAACGCTGAAGCTTTCTTT
NA 19 TRBJ2-4 TRBV6-5 few CASSLLAYGRATRGNIQYF TGTGCCAGCAGTCTACTCGCTTACGGACGGGCTACGAGGGGAAACATTCAGTACTTC
TRBD1 14 TRBJ2-1 TRBV5-1 few CASSFGQGYNEQFF TGCGCCAGCAGCTTTGGACAGGGGTACAATGAGCAGTTCTTC
TRBD2 15 TRBJ2-7 TRBV7-9 many CASSGLLAGGHEQYF TGTGCCAGCAGCGGACTGCTAGCGGGAGGTCACGAGCAGTACTTC
TRBD2 16 TRBJ2-3 TRBV5-1 few CASSRDYYTSTDTQYF TGCGCCAGCAGCCGGGACTACTATACTAGCACAGATACGCAGTATTTT
TRBD2 15 TRBJ2-2 TRBV28 many CASSFFGSGGGELFF TGTGCCAGCAGTTTCTTTGGGAGCGGGGGCGGGGAGCTGTTTTTT
NA 14 TRBJ1-5 TRBV6-4 few CASSVRRGNQPQHF TGTGCCAGCAGTGTCCGACGGGGCAATCAGCCCCAGCATTTT
TRBD1 14 TRBJ2-7 TRBV28 NA CASSEDREFREQYF TGTGCCAGCAGTGAGGACAGGGAATTTCGCGAGCAGTACTTC
NA 15 TRBJ2-5 TRBV6-2/TRBV6-3 NA CASSYSIMTYETQYF TGTGCCAGCAGTTACTCGATTATGACATACGAGACCCAGTACTTC
TRBD1 14 TRBJ1-2 TRBV2 few CASSRDREDYGYTF TGTGCCAGCAGTCGGGACAGGGAGGACTATGGCTACACCTTC
NA 15 TRBJ2-5 TRBV20-1 NA CSAKDAKGFVETQYF TGCAGTGCTAAAGATGCAAAGGGCTTCGTAGAGACCCAGTACTTC
NA 12 TRBJ1-5 TRBV6-5 many CASRAGNQPQHF TGTGCCAGCAGGGCCGGGAATCAGCCCCAGCATTTT
NA 16 TRBJ2-5 TRBV20-1 NA CSATQQGTTWRETQYF TGCAGTGCAACACAACAGGGGACTACCTGGAGGGAGACCCAGTACTTC
TRBD2 16 TRBJ2-1 TRBV4-1 NA CASSQGGQLADNEQFF TGCGCCAGCAGCCAAGGGGGACAACTAGCGGACAATGAGCAGTTCTTC
NA 15 TRBJ2-3 TRBV5-1 few CASSIRHTLGDTQYF TGCGCCAGCAGCATCCGACATACCCTAGGAGATACGCAGTATTTT
NA 14 TRBJ1-4 TRBV28 many CASSLDRLNEKLFF TGTGCCAGCAGCCTAGACAGACTTAATGAAAAACTGTTTTTT
NA 15 TRBJ2-3 TRBV20-1 many CSARDSSGNTDTQYF TGCAGTGCTAGAGATTCAAGCGGTAACACAGATACGCAGTATTTT
NA 14 TRBJ2-3 TRBV3-1 many CASSQYLVPDTQYF TGTGCCAGCAGCCAATACCTAGTCCCAGATACGCAGTATTTT
NA 14 TRBJ1-2 TRBV18 many CASSPEDDSYGYTF TGTGCCAGCTCACCGGAAGATGACAGCTATGGCTACACCTTC
NA 15 TRBJ1-5 TRBV19 few CASSPLREGNQPQHF TGTGCCAGTAGTCCGCTTCGTGAGGGCAATCAGCCCCAGCATTTT
NA 16 TRBJ1-3 TRBV7-2 NA CASSANSGTSGDTIYF TGTGCCAGCAGCGCCAACTCCGGGACCTCTGGGGACACCATATATTTT
NA 14 TRBJ1-1 TRBV20-1 many CSARDPGASPEAFF TGCAGTGCTAGAGATCCGGGGGCGAGCCCTGAAGCTTTCTTT
NA 12 TRBJ2-3 TRBV20-1 NA CSARDLADTQYF TGCAGTGCTAGAGATCTAGCAGATACGCAGTATTTT
NA 14 TRBJ1-3 TRBV6-1 few CASSSGVSGNTIYF TGTGCCAGCAGTTCCGGGGTCTCTGGAAACACCATATATTTT
NA 16 TRBJ1-5 TRBV6-2/TRBV6-3 NA CASSYFVGYGSQPQHF TGTGCCAGCAGTTATTTCGTGGGGTATGGCTCTCAGCCCCAGCATTTT
NA 14 TRBJ2-3 TRBV20-1 NA CSAPPALNADTQYF TGCAGTGCTCCTCCCGCCCTAAACGCAGATACGCAGTATTTT
NA 15 TRBJ2-5 TRBV28 many CASSSFQGSEETQYF TGTGCCAGCAGCTCCTTTCAAGGATCGGAAGAGACCCAGTACTTC
NA 15 TRBJ1-2 TRBV24-1 NA CATSDPGRGTHGYTF TGTGCCACCAGTGATCCTGGCAGGGGAACGCATGGCTACACCTTC
NA 15 TRBJ2-1 TRBV3-1 many CASAPLVMGNNEQFF TGTGCCAGCGCCCCCCTCGTAATGGGGAACAATGAGCAGTTCTTC
NA 13 TRBJ2-5 TRBV24-1 few CATSVSSVETQYF TGTGCCACCAGTGTTTCTAGCGTGGAGACCCAGTACTTC
TRBD1 12 TRBJ1-1 TRBV2 many CASSETGLRAFF TGTGCCAGCAGTGAGACAGGGTTGAGAGCTTTCTTT
NA 14 TRBJ2-6 TRBV6-1 few CASTSPSGANVLTF TGTGCCAGCACCTCGCCCTCTGGGGCCAACGTCCTGACTTTC
TRBD2 16 TRBJ2-3 TRBV11-3 NA CASSRNSGSSTDTQYF TGTGCCAGCAGCCGAAATAGCGGGAGTAGCACAGATACGCAGTATTTT
NA 14 TRBJ1-1 TRBV20-1 many CSALSRLWNTEAFF TGCAGTGCTCTCAGTCGACTGTGGAACACTGAAGCTTTCTTT
TRBD2 15 TRBJ2-1 TRBV20-1 many CSARRAGGPYNEQFF TGCAGTGCTAGAAGGGCGGGAGGGCCGTACAATGAGCAGTTCTTC
TRBD2 18 TRBJ2-1 TRBV2 many CASRIGVAGGPRDNEQFF TGTGCCAGTCGGATCGGAGTAGCGGGAGGGCCGCGGGACAATGAGCAGTTCTTC
NA 13 TRBJ2-7 TRBV27 many CASSLGAGGEQYF TGTGCCAGCAGCCTCGGAGCTGGCGGCGAGCAGTACTTC
NA 12 TRBJ1-4 TRBV20-1 NA CGARSGNEKLFF TGCGGTGCTAGATCCGGAAATGAAAAACTGTTTTTT
NA 14 TRBJ1-5 TRBV10-3 NA CAISESGSNQPQHF TGTGCCATCAGTGAATCTGGTAGCAATCAGCCCCAGCATTTT
TRBD2 16 TRBJ2-1 TRBV5-1 many CASSLFGSGRANEQFF TGCGCCAGCAGCTTGTTCGGCAGCGGGAGGGCCAATGAGCAGTTCTTC
NA 15 TRBJ1-1 TRBV12-3/TRBV12-4 many CASTPAAGADTEAFF TGTGCCAGCACCCCAGCGGCGGGCGCCGACACTGAAGCTTTCTTT
TRBD2 16 TRBJ2-3 TRBV2 many CASKPSGIGATDTQYF TGTGCCAGCAAACCTAGCGGGATCGGTGCCACAGATACGCAGTATTTT
NA 12 TRBJ2-1 TRBV11-1 NA CASSLERVEQFF TGTGCCAGCAGCTTAGAAAGGGTTGAGCAGTTCTTC
TRBD2 16 TRBJ2-7 TRBV11-2 few CASSPRAPSGSYEQYF TGTGCCAGCAGCCCTAGGGCCCCTAGCGGGAGTTACGAGCAGTACTTC
TRBD2 16 TRBJ2-1 TRBV2 many CASNPLLAGGPNEQFF TGTGCCAGCAACCCTCTATTAGCGGGAGGGCCCAATGAGCAGTTCTTC
NA 15 TRBJ2-1 TRBV6-1 few CASSPSSGGGLEQFF TGTGCCAGCAGCCCTAGTAGCGGAGGAGGTCTTGAGCAGTTCTTC
NA 13 TRBJ1-4 TRBV2 NA CASSGDGTEKLFF TGTGCCAGCAGTGGGGACGGGACTGAAAAACTGTTTTTT